This TCR beta chain is drawn from a study of blood T cell repertoires in COVID-19 (dated by TCRdb to the early 2020s). As for the study more broadly: Samples from collaborators originated in the United States, Italy and Spain and spanned both the acute and convalescent phases of COVID-19. Where HLA class I and class II types were available, the types were taken from metadata supplied by the sample provider, not from assay-based typing. The material from the prospective study consisted of cDNA or gDNA derived from T cells, B-cell-depleted T cells, or PBMCs. The samples were drawn from the first 160 participants of the ongoing ImmuneRACE study and from 950 to 1,500 subjects provided by 6 global collaborators. Deeply sampled blood TCRbeta repertoires from subjects exposed to, actively infected with, or recovered from COVID-19 were included in the dataset. A freely available public database, intended as a resource for researchers studying the immune response to SARS-CoV-2, is where the repertoires were released. A de-identified subject ID, COVID-19 status, age in years and sex were almost always included in the sample metadata. Broad study findings and their caveats: Clinical and demographic metadata were provided uncurated, with the amount varying by source and participant.

The germline V gene sets CDR1 to KGHDR and CDR2 to SFDVKD. The CDR3 runs 17 amino acids, cysteine and phenylalanine included. Just CDR3 DNA is preserved here, 51 bases in frame from base 1. Relative to germline, V is missing 4 bases and J is missing 5 bases, with 12 bases of the junction outside any gene match. TCRbeta CDR3 regions were amplified from genomic DNA by means of the immunoSEQ Assay, a bias-controlled multiplex PCR. The study's processing was this. The number of nucleated cells in each sample was estimated from the amplification of reference gene primers within the assay. Sequence reads were collapsed and filtered to measure the absolute abundance of every unique TCRbeta CDR3 rearrangement. Productive Simpson clonality was computed per sample as the square root of Simpson's diversity index over productive rearrangements. TCRdb stores this immuneACCESS table with in-frame sequences only. Part of the clones is absent; in the studies checked, under half of the shortfall reflects unresolved V genes, and no reason is known for the rest. The V and J calls and the clone size are those of that table, but D and trimming were determined from the DNA. The sample table shows around 100,000 clones, and approximately 81% are seen once. 2.1% of the sample is held by the ten biggest clonotypes.

On this clone: Its binding antigen is unknown. No base quality values were provided; no much bigger clone lies one nucleotide off.

Each collaborating institution followed its own protocols to collect whole blood in K2EDTA tubes. For TCRbeta analysis, collaborators shipped samples in one of three forms: frozen whole blood, isolated PBMCs, or DNA extracted from either of those sample types. Sequenced sample: peripheral blood. The rearranged chain carries TRBV24-1 and TRBJ2-5; 10 junctional bases match TRBD1. The TCR comes from a human donor in a cohort sampled during active COVID-19. In nucleotides, the sequence is TGTGCCACCAGTGACCTCGGGCCGACAGGGGGCGGTGAGACCCAGTACTTC. Its translation is CATSDLGPTGGGETQYF.